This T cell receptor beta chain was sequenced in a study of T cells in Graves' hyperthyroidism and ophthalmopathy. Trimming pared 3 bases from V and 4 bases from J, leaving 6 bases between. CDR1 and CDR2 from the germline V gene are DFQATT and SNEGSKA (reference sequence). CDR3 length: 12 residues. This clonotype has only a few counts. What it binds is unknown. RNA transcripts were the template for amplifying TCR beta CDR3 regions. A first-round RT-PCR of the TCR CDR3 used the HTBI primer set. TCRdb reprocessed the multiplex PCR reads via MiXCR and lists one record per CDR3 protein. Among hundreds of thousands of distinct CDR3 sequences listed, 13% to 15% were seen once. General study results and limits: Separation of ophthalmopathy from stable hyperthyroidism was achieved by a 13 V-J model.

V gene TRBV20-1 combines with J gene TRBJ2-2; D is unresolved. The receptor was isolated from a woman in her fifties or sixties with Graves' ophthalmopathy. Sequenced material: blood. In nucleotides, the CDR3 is TGCAGTGCTAGTTGGCCCACCGGGGAGCTGTTTTTT. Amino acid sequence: CSASWPTGELFF.